This T cell receptor beta chain was sequenced during a study of cytomegalovirus exposure and HLA in healthy donors. The germline CDR1 and CDR2 sequences are SGHRS and YFSETQ. This CDR3 spans 16 amino acids. V gave up 5 bases and J gave up 3 bases; unmatched junction bases: 11. General study points: Confirmation in vitro established that a few CMV-associated chains were specific for CMV antigens.

The PCR used 60 Vbeta and 13 Jbeta primers. Clones were read by immunoSEQ multiplex PCR, and TCRdb kept only the in-frame ones, dropping some. The repertoire holds approximately 97,000 clones, 50% to 70% seen once, with approximately 4.3% in the top ten. This clone was counted only a few times. What it binds is unknown. The sequence was obtained from a human donor in good health. Sequencing used PBMCs. The chain employs TRBV5-1 and TRBJ2-7; TRBD1 aligns across 10 bases. CDR3 DNA: TGCGCCAGCAGTCGAACGACAGGGGGCGCCTTCTACGAGCAGTACTTC. It encodes CASSRTTGGAFYEQYF.